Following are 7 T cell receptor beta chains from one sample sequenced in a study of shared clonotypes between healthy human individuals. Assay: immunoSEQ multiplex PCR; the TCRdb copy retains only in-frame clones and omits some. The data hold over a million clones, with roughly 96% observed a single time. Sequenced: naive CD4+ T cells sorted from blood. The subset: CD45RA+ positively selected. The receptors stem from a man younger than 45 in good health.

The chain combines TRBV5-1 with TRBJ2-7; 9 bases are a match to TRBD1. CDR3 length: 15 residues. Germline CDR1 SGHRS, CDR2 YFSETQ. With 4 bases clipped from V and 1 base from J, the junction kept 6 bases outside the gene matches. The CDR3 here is CASSPKGQGSYEQYF. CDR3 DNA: TGCGCCAGCAGCCCGAAGGGACAGGGATCCTACGAGCAGTACTTC.

The CDR3 sequence: CASSRDRSAYEQYF. CDR3 nucleotides: TGTGCCAGCAGCCGGGACAGATCGGCCTACGAGCAGTACTTC. This sequence joins TRBV7-2 and TRBJ2-7; 7 bases match TRBD1. The germline V gene encodes CDR1 SGHTA and CDR2 FQGNSA. This CDR3 is 14 amino acids long. V shed 5 bases, J shed 2 bases, and the junction held 6 bases outside the gene matches.

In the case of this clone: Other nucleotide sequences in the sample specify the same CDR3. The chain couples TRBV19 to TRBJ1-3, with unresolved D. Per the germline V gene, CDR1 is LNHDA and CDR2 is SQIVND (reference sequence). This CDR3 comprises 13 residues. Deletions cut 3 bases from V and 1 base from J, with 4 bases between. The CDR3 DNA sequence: TGTGCCAGTAGTATTGGTTCTGGAAACACCATATATTTT. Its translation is CASSIGSGNTIYF.

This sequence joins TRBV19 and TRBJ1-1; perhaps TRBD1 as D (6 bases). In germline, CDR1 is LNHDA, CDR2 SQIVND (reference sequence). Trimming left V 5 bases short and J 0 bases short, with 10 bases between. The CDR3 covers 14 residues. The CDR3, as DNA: TGTGCCAGTAGTGTCACAGGGTTGAACACTGAAGCTTTCTTT. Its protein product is CASSVTGLNTEAFF.

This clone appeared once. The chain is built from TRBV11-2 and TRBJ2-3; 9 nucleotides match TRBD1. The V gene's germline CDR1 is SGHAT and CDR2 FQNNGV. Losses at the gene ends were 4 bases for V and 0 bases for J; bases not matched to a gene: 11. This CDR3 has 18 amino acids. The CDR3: CASSSTFGQGSSTDTQYF. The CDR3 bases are TGTGCCAGCAGCTCAACCTTCGGACAGGGGTCGAGCACAGATACGCAGTATTTT.

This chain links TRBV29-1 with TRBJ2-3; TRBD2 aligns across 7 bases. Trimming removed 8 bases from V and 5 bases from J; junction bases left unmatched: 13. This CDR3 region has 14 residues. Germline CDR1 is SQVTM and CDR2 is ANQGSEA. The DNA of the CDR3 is TGCAGCATAACACCCCTAGCGGCGGGAGATACGCAGTATTTT. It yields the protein CSITPLAAGDTQYF.

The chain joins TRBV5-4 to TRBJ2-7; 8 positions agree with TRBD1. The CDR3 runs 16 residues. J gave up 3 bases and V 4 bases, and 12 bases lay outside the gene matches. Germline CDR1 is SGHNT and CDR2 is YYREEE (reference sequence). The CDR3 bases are TGTGCCAGCAGCGGGGGGACAGGACGAACCCGCTACGAGCAGTACTTC. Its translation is CASSGGTGRTRYEQYF.